What follows are 9 T cell receptor beta chains derived from one specimen sequenced in a study of regulatory T cells in long-lasting Graves disease. The sample's time point: newly diagnosed GD, antithyroid drugs for less than 3 months. There was RNA extracted from PBMCs, and the TCR library was made from it. Library construction for TCR beta used iRepertoire HTBI primers and Arm-PCR of CDR3 regions. MiXCR, run by TCRdb on the multiplex PCR reads, gives a single entry per CDR3 protein. The sample shows 550,000 to 600,000 distinct CDR3 sequences, roughly 15% of them seen only once. Separately, the same data were catalogued under a study of T cells in Graves' hyperthyroidism and ophthalmopathy.

The material was peripheral blood mononuclear cells (PBMCs), obtained at new diagnosis, from a patient treated with antithyroid drugs. Source of these receptors: a man between 18 and 29 years old with Graves disease.

Many counts were recorded for this clonotype. J is TRBJ2-2 and V is TRBV2; possible D gene TRBD2, 6 bases. CDR3 length: 14 residues. Per germline, CDR1 SNHLY and CDR2 FYNNEI. V gave up 5 bases and J gave up 5 bases, with 12 bases separating them. CDR3 in DNA: TGTGCCAGCAGTCCGGGAGAGGTGACCGGGGAGCTGTTTTTT. It codes for CASSPGEVTGELFF. The full variable domain, in which reference TRBV2 and TRBJ2-2 provide the parts outside the CDR3, is EPEVTQTPSHQVTQMGQEVILRCVPISNHLYFYWYRQILGQKVEFLVSFYNNEISEKSEIFDDQFSVERPDGSNFTLKIRSTKLEDSAMYFCASSPGEVTGELFFGEGSRLTVL.

This clonotype has ten or more counts. The V gene is TRBV11-1, the J gene TRBJ2-7; 10 bases fit TRBD1. CDR3 length equals 14 residues. Per the germline V gene, CDR1 is SGHAT and CDR2 is FQDESV (reference sequence). V trimming: 5 bases; J trimming: 6 bases; junction bases outside the gene matches: 7. CDR3 nucleotide sequence: TGTGCCAGCAGCCCGACAGGGGGCTGGGGCGAGCAGTACTTC. As protein: CASSPTGGWGEQYF.

The J gene is TRBJ2-4, the V gene TRBV29-1; possibly TRBD2 for D (6 bases). Germline V gene lookup returns CDR1 SQVTM and CDR2 ANQGSEA. Trimming left V 7 bases short and J 1 base short, with 14 bases between. This CDR3 is 14 amino acids long. The CDR3 bases are TGCAGCGGCCTCGGGGGTCCGGCCAAAAACATTCAGTACTTC. As protein: CSGLGGPAKNIQYF.

The chain is built from TRBV29-1 and TRBJ2-1; 8 bases are shared with TRBD1. V shed 6 bases and J 0 bases; nucleotides not matched to a gene: 4. The CDR3 length is 14 residues. Germline loops: CDR1 SQVTM, CDR2 ANQGSEA. CDR3 amino acids: CSVLQGDSYNEQFF. CDR3 bases: TGCAGCGTCCTACAGGGGGACTCCTACAATGAGCAGTTCTTC.

A note on this clonotype: Possible read error: a much larger clone is one base away. This chain joins TRBV3-1 and TRBJ1-5; D ambiguous. The CDR3 sequence is 13 residues long. CDR1 and CDR2 from the germline V gene are LGHDT and YNNKEL (reference sequence). Written as DNA, the CDR3 is TGTGCCAGCCGCCAAGTGCCTGCGGGGCCCCAGCATTTT. It translates to CASRQVPAGPQHF.

V gene TRBV25-1 combines with J gene TRBJ2-5; possibly TRBD2 for D (5 bases). The J call is doubtful: the DNA matches TRBJ2-1 better. Germline-derived CDR1 and CDR2 are MGHDK and SYGVNS. The CDR3 contains 14 residues. DNA for the CDR3: TGTGCCAGCAGCTCTCTCGGCGGAGGTGCTGAGCAGTTCTTC. Translation gives CASSSLGGGAEQFF.

The V and J genes are TRBV7-9 and TRBJ2-7; the D call may be TRBD1 or TRBD2 (5 bases each). Germline lookup yields CDR1 SEHNR and CDR2 FQNEAQ (reference sequence). The CDR3 covers 14 residues. V shed 7 bases and J shed 1 base, with 14 bases lying between them. The chain's CDR3 is CASNRDGGSYEQYF. As DNA, the CDR3 is TGTGCCAGCAACCGGGACGGCGGATCCTACGAGCAGTACTTC.

This clonotype was picked up many times. This chain joins TRBV7-3 and TRBJ2-3, with 7 bases matching TRBD2. This CDR3 spans 17 amino acids. The V and J ends lost 2 bases and 4 bases, in that order; junction bases with no gene match: 12. The germline V gene encodes CDR1 SGHTA and CDR2 FQGTGA. The DNA for the CDR3 is TGTGCCAGCAGCTTAGGCCCGGGAGGCCCTTTGGCAGATACGCAGTATTTT. Protein: CASSLGPGGPLADTQYF.

In this sample, this clonotype turned up many times. The V gene is TRBV27, the J gene TRBJ2-1, with TRBD2 matching 9 bases. The V gene end was trimmed by 8 bases and the J gene end by 5 bases; junction bases not matched to a gene: 10. The germline V gene has CDR1 MNHEY and CDR2 SMNVEV (reference sequence). The CDR3 has 15 residues. This CDR3 is CASLTTGLANNEQFF. CDR3 DNA sequence: TGTGCCAGCCTTACTACGGGACTAGCTAACAATGAGCAGTTCTTC.